Presented here are 12 T cell receptor beta chains from one specimen sequenced in a study of T-cell memory formation after mild COVID-19. TCRdb re-called the 5' RACE reads with MiXCR, one entry per CDR3 protein. This table has approximately 170,000 distinct CDR3 sequences, under 15% appearing once. Sequencing used PBMCs or a T cell subset sorted from them (not recorded which). The receptors shown here come from a man aged 18 to 30 who had mild COVID-19 (a few samples of this study predate the infection). Cell type and time point are not known.

This clonotype was detected only a few times. This chain links TRBV7-2 with TRBJ1-1, with TRBD1 identical over 8 bases. The trim removed 5 bases at V and 1 base at J, leaving 6 bases unmatched. Germline V lookup: CDR1 SGHTA, CDR2 FQGNSA. The CDR3 is 15 residues long. The CDR3 region is CASSQQDRENTEAFF. The CDR3 DNA reads as TGTGCCAGCAGCCAACAGGACAGGGAGAACACTGAAGCTTTCTTT.

This clonotype was seen only a few times. The genes are TRBV28 and TRBJ1-6, with 7 bases lining up with TRBD1. Germline V gene sequence: CDR1 MDHEN, CDR2 SYDVKM. The CDR3 is made up of 15 amino acids. The trim removed 3 bases at V and 10 bases at J, leaving 9 bases unmatched. The CDR3 is CASSLPDRDSSPLHF. The CDR3 nucleotides are TGTGCCAGCAGTTTGCCCGACAGGGACTCATCACCCCTCCACTTT.

This rearrangement joins TRBV2 to TRBJ2-7; D not resolved. Looked up from germline, CDR1 is SNHLY and CDR2 is FYNNEI. V was clipped by 3 bases and J by 6 bases, with 18 bases between them. The CDR3 is 15 residues long. The CDR3 is CASSDSGQGGGEQYV. In DNA form, the CDR3 reads TGTGCCAGCAGTGATTCTGGGCAAGGCGGCGGCGAGCAGTACGTC.

Only a few counts were recorded for this clonotype. This chain joins TRBV30 and TRBJ2-6; no definite D call. There are 14 residues in the CDR3. Trimming stripped 0 bases from V and 0 bases from J, with 3 bases between. Looked up from germline, CDR1 is GTSNPN and CDR2 is SVGIG (reference sequence). Here the CDR3 reads CAWSVISGANVLTF. The DNA for the CDR3 is TGTGCCTGGAGTGTGATCTCTGGGGCCAACGTCCTGACTTTC.

The chain couples TRBV29-1 to TRBJ1-3; D call uncertain. CDR3 length equals 13 residues. Per the germline V gene, CDR1 is SQVTM and CDR2 is ANQGSEA. V was shortened by 4 bases and J by 2 bases, with 9 bases between the two germline ends. DNA of the CDR3: TGCAGCGTTGTCCGGGAGGCTGGAAACACCATATATTTT. It specifies CSVVREAGNTIYF.

The chain recombines TRBV6-5 with TRBJ1-2, with a tentative D call TRBD1 (5 bases). The CDR3 extends over 15 amino acids. Between the trimmed V and J ends, which lost 0 bases and 7 bases, there was a span of 15 bases. From germline, CDR1 is MNHEY and CDR2 SVGAGI. The CDR3 protein is CASSYSRQGPFGYTF. The CDR3 region has the DNA TGTGCCAGCAGTTACTCACGGCAGGGTCCTTTTGGCTACACCTTC.

This clonotype has only a few counts. This rearrangement joins TRBV29-1 to TRBJ2-7; TRBD1 aligns across 12 bases. The trim removed 6 bases at V and 7 bases at J, leaving 10 bases unmatched. CDR1 SQVTM and CDR2 ANQGSEA come from the germline V gene. This CDR3 is built from 14 residues. DNA of the CDR3: TGCAGCGTACAACCGGGACAGGGGGCGCGTGAGCAGTACTTC. Protein sequence: CSVQPGQGAREQYF.

The sample holds a few counts of this clonotype. V gene TRBV15 combines with J gene TRBJ1-4, with no clear D. The CDR3 extends over 13 amino acids. The V end lost 1 base, the J end lost 4 bases, and 4 bases lay between the germline ends. Germline CDR1 reads LNHNV; CDR2 reads YYDKDF (reference sequence). The CDR3 DNA follows: TGTGCCACCAGCAGAGGCCTTAATGAAAAACTGTTTTTT. Its protein is CATSRGLNEKLFF.

This clonotype has just a few counts. The V gene is TRBV20-1, the J gene TRBJ2-4; D might be TRBD1 (6 bases). Germline V CDR1 and CDR2: DFQATT, SNEGSKA (reference sequence). V was pared by 6 bases and J by 1 base, with 19 bases between. The CDR3 extends over 16 amino acids. CDR3 amino acids: CSANPNRVGAKNIQYF. The CDR3 DNA is TGCAGTGCCAACCCTAACAGGGTAGGGGCCAAAAACATTCAGTACTTC.

The J gene is TRBJ1-5, the V gene TRBV6-2 or TRBV6-3; D is uncertain. The V and J ends lost 6 bases and 6 bases respectively, with 24 bases between them. CDR1 and CDR2 (germline): MNHEY, SVGEGT. This CDR3 is built from 17 residues. The CDR3 nucleotides are TGTGCCAGCAGCAACGGCGTCAGGTCTCTCCTGGGTCAGCCCCAGCATTTT. It encodes CASSNGVRSLLGQPQHF.

The sample holds a few counts of this clonotype. The chain couples TRBV27 to TRBJ1-2; 8 bases fit TRBD1. With 5 bases clipped from V and 4 bases from J, the junction kept 6 bases outside the gene matches. Germline V lookup: CDR1 MNHEY, CDR2 SMNVEV (reference sequence). CDR3 length equals 14 residues. The CDR3 DNA follows: TGTGCCAGCAGTAACCAGGGGGCCCCCTATGGCTACACCTTC. Its protein is CASSNQGAPYGYTF.

The sample holds many counts of this clonotype. V gene TRBV5-1 combines with J gene TRBJ2-7, with D perhaps TRBD2 (5 bases). Trimming removed 5 bases from V and 3 bases from J, with 15 bases in between. The CDR3 is 14 residues long. In germline, CDR1 is SGHRS, CDR2 YFSETQ. The CDR3 loop reads CASSLPDSLYEQYF. CDR3 coding DNA: TGCGCCAGCAGTCTCCCGGACTCCCTCTACGAGCAGTACTTC.